This T cell receptor (beta chain) comes out of a study of blood T cell repertoires in COVID-19. This clone was counted only a few times. This CDR3 is built from 16 residues. The V gene's germline CDR1 is LNHDA and CDR2 SQIVND (reference sequence). Trimming shortened V by 4 bases and J by 6 bases, and 21 bases separated the two germline ends. Measured with immunoSEQ multiplex PCR; TCRdb has only the in-frame clones, and not every one. There are approximately 120,000 clones in the sample; roughly four fifths occur only once, and less than 6.5% lies in the top ten. Sequenced sample: peripheral blood. This sequence originates from a man aged 60-69 years with acute or convalescent COVID-19. The chain combines TRBV19 with TRBJ1-2; D remains unclear. The CDR3 reads CASSRETRPRNNGYTF. CDR3 coding DNA: TGTGCCAGTAGTAGGGAGACGCGTCCCCGCAATAATGGCTACACCTTC.